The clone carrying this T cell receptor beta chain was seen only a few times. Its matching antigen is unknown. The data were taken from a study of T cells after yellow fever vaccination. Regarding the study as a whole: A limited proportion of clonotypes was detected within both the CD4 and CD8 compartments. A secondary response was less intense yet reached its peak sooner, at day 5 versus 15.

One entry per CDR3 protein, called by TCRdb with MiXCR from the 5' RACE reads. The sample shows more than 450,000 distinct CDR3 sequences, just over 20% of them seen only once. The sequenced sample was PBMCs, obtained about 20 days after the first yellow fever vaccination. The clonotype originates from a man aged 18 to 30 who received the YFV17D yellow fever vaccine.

The DNA of the CDR3 is TGCAGCGTTGAAGACGGGGCGGCAGACACCGGGGAGCTGTTTTTT. Translating it yields CSVEDGAADTGELFF. The J gene is TRBJ2-2, the V gene TRBV29-1; tentatively, D is TRBD1 or TRBD2 (5 bases each). V gave up 0 bases and J gave up 3 bases, with 11 bases separating them. The CDR3 totals 15 residues. Germline-derived CDR1 and CDR2 are SQVTM and ANQGSEA.